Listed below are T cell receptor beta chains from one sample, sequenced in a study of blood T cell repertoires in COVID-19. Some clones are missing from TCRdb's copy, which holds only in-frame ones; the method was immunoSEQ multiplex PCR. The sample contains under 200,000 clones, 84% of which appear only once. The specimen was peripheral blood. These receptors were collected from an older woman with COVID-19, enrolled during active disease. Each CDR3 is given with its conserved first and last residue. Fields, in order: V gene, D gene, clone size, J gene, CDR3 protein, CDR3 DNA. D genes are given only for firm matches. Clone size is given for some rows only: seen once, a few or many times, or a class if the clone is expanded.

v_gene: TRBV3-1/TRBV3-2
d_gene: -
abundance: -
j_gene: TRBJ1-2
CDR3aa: CASSQEGVYGYTF
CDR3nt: TGTGCCAGCAGCCAGGAAGGGGTCTATGGCTACACCTTC

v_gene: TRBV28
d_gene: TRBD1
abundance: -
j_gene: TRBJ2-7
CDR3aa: CASGDRPYEQYF
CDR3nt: TGTGCCAGCGGGGACAGACCCTACGAGCAGTACTTC

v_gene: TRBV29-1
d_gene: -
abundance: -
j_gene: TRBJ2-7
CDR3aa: CSVEILREQYF
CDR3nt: TGCAGCGTCGAAATACTACGCGAGCAGTACTTC

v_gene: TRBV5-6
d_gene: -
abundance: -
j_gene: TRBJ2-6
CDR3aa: CASSFAGSGANVLTF
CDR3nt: TGTGCCAGCAGCTTCGCCGGGTCTGGGGCCAACGTCCTGACTTTC

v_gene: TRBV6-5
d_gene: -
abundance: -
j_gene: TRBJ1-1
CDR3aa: CASSYTSRGGGTEAFF
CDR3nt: TGTGCCAGCAGTTACACGAGCAGGGGTGGTGGGACTGAAGCTTTCTTT

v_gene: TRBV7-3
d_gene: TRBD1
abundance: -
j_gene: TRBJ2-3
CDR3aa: CASSWGQETDTQYF
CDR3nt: TGTGCCAGCAGCTGGGGACAGGAGACAGATACGCAGTATTTT

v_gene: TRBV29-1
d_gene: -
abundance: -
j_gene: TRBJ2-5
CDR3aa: CSVRASGETQYF
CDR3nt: TGCAGCGTCCGGGCCTCAGGGGAGACCCAGTACTTC

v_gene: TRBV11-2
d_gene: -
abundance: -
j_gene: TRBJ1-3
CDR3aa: CASSFWDTSGNTIYF
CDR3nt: TGTGCCAGCAGCTTCTGGGACACTTCTGGAAACACCATATATTTT

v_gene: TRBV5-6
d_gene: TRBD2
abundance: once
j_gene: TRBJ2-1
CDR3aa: CASSLFSGRAEQFF
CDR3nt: TGTGCCAGCAGCTTGTTTAGCGGGAGAGCTGAGCAGTTCTTC

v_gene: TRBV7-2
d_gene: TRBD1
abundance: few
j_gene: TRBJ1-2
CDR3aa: CASSSTGPLFYGYTF
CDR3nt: TGTGCCAGCAGCTCGACAGGGCCTCTTTTCTATGGCTACACCTTC

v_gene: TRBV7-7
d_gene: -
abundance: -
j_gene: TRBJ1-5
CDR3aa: CASSLVAEDPPQHF
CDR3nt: TGTGCTAGCAGCTTAGTGGCAGAAGATCCTCCCCAGCATTTT

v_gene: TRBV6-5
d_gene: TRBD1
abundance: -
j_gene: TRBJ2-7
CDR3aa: CASSYDRVHEQYF
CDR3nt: TGTGCCAGCAGTTACGACAGGGTCCACGAGCAGTACTTC

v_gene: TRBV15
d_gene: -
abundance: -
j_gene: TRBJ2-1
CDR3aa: CATSLSYSSYNEQFF
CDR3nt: TGTGCCACCAGCCTATCTTATAGCTCCTACAATGAGCAGTTCTTC

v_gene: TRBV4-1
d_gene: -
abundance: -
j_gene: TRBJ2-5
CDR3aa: CASSKTFQETQYF
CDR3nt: TGCGCCAGCAGCAAAACATTCCAAGAGACCCAGTACTTC

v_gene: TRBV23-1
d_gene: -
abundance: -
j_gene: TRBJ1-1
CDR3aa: CASSEVCQAFF
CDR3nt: TGCGCCAGCAGTGAGGTTTGTCAAGCTTTCTTT

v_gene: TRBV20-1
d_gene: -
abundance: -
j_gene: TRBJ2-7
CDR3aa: CSAPAGGEQYF
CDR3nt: TGCAGTGCCCCGGCTGGGGGGGAGCAGTACTTC

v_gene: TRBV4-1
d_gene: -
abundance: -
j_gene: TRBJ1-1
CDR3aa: CASSPPPQGSTEAFF
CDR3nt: TGCGCCAGCAGCCCCCCACCGCAGGGGAGCACTGAAGCTTTCTTT

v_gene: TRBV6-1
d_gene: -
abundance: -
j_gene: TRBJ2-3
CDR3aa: CASSEDLGGLKSDTQYF
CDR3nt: TGTGCCAGCAGTGAAGATCTTGGGGGCCTAAAGTCTGATACGCAGTATTTT

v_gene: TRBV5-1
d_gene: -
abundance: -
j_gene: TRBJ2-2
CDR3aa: CASSIQGSGAGELFF
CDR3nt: TGCGCCAGCAGCATTCAGGGGTCAGGTGCCGGGGAGCTGTTTTTT

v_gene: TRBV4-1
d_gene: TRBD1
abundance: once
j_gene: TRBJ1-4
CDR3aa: CASSQGETGPSEKLFF
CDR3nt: TGCGCCAGCAGCCAAGGGGAGACAGGGCCAAGCGAAAAACTGTTTTTT

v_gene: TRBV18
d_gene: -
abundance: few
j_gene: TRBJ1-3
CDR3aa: CASSPPGATGNTIYF
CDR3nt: TGTGCCAGCTCACCACCGGGGGCCACTGGAAACACCATATATTTT

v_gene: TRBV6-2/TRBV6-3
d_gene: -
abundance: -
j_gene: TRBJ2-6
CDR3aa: CASSYLAQGGSGANVLTF
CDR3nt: TGTGCCAGCAGTTACCTTGCCCAGGGGGGCAGTGGGGCCAACGTCCTGACTTTC

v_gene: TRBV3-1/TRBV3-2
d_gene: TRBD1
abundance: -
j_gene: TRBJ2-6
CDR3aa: CASRSGTGGSGANVLTF
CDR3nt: TGTGCCAGCAGGTCGGGGACAGGGGGATCTGGGGCCAACGTCCTGACTTTC

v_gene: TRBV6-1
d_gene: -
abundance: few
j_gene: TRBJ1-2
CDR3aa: CASSESSRYGYTF
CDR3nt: TGTGCCAGCAGTGAAAGCTCGCGCTATGGCTACACCTTC

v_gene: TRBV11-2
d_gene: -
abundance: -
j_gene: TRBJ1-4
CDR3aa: CASRGGINEKLFF
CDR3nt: TGTGCCAGCAGAGGAGGGATTAATGAAAAACTGTTTTTT

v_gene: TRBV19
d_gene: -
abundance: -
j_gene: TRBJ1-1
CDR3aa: CASSTGLPGTEAFF
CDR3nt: TGTGCCAGTAGTACCGGCCTTCCGGGCACTGAAGCTTTCTTT

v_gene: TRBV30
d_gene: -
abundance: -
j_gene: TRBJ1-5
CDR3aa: CAWSAGSNQPQHF
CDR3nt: TGTGCCTGGAGCGCGGGTAGCAATCAGCCCCAGCATTTT

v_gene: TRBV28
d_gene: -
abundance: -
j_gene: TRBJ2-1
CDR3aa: CASSLLLGGGQFF
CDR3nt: TGTGCCAGCAGTCTCTTACTGGGAGGGGGGCAGTTCTTC

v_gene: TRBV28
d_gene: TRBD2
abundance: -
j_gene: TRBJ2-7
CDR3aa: CASSSGRRNEQYF
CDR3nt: TGTGCCAGCAGTTCCGGGAGGAGGAACGAGCAGTACTTC

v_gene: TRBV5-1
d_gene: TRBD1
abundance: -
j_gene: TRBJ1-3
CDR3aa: CASSVSGTGSGNTIYF
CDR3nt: TGCGCCAGCAGCGTATCCGGGACAGGCTCTGGAAACACCATATATTTT

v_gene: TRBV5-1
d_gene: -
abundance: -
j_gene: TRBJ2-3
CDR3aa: CARSFWGGGADTQYF
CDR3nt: TGCGCCCGCAGCTTTTGGGGGGGCGGGGCAGATACGCAGTATTTT

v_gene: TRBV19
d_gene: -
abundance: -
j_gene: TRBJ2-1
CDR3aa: CASSHGRLGEKNNEQFF
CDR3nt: TGTGCCAGTAGCCATGGAAGACTCGGGGAAAAGAACAATGAGCAGTTCTTC

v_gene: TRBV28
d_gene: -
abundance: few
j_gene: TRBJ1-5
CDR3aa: CASSIQGSNQPQHF
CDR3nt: TGTGCCAGCAGTATACAGGGTAGCAATCAGCCCCAGCATTTT

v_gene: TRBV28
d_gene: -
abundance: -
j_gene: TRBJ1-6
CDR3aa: CASSFEVASPLHF
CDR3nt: TGTGCCAGCAGTTTTGAGGTTGCCTCACCCCTCCACTTT

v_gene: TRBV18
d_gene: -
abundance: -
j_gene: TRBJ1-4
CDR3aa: CASSPTRQATNEKLFF
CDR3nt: TGTGCCAGCTCACCAACCCGGCAGGCAACTAATGAAAAACTGTTTTTT

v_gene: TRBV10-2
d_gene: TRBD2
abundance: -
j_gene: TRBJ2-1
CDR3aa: CASNTAGDNEQFF
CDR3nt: TGCGCCAGCAATACAGCGGGGGATAATGAGCAGTTCTTC

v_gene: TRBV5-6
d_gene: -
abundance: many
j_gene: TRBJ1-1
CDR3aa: CASTSKTEAFF
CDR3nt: TGTGCCAGCACCAGTAAAACTGAAGCTTTCTTT

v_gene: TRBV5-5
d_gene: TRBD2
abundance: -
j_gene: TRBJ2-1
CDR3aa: CASSLASGGSNEQFF
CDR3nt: TGTGCCAGCAGCTTGGCCAGCGGGGGCAGCAATGAGCAGTTCTTC

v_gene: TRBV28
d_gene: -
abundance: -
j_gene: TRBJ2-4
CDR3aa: CASSSPGLDLAKNIQYF
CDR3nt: TGTGCCAGCAGTTCCCCGGGACTGGACCTAGCCAAAAACATTCAGTACTTC

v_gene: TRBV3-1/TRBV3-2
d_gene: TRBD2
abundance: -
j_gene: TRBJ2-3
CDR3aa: CASSQDLAGDTQYF
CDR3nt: TGTGCCAGCAGCCAAGATTTAGCGGGGGATACGCAGTATTTT

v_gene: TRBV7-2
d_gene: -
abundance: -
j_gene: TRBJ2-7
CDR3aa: CASSLARQLRGQYF
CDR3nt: TGTGCCAGCAGCTTAGCGAGACAGCTACGAGGGCAGTACTTC

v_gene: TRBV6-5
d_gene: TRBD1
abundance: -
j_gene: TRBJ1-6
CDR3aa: CASRGQGSSNSPLHF
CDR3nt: TGTGCCAGCAGGGGACAGGGAAGCTCAAATTCACCCCTCCACTTT

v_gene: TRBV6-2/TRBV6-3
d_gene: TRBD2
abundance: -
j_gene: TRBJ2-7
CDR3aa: CATSRREGLTSGEQYF
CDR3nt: TGTGCCACCAGTAGGAGGGAGGGCCTTACTTCCGGCGAGCAGTACTTC

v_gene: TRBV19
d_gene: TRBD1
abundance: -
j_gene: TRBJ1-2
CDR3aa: CASSIGDRAHYGYTF
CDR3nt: TGTGCCAGTAGTATTGGGGACAGAGCGCACTACGGCTACACCTTC

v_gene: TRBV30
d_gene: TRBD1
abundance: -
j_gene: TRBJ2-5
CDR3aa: CAWSVPGSTGGTQYF
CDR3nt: TGTGCCTGGAGTGTACCCGGCTCGACAGGGGGGACCCAGTACTTC